The clone carrying this T cell receptor (beta chain) has at least ten counts. Its antigen is undetermined. The DNA ends 3 residues before the CDR3 does, and the rest of the CDR3 is filled in from the germline J gene. The data originate from a study of T cell clonality in common variable immunodeficiency. The CDR3 is 15 amino acids. In germline, CDR1 is SGHVS, CDR2 FQNEAQ. Study-level points and caveats: Compared with healthy controls, CVID subjects showed increased TCRbeta clonality, mostly in about a third. What drives increased CVID clonality needs T cell subpopulation sequencing. CVID patient heterogeneity limited repertoire-clinical complication correlations.

Method: immunoSEQ multiplex PCR; TCRdb's copy keeps in-frame clones and lacks some. Singletons are absent from the sample, which has 35,000 to 50,000 clones. Material: peripheral blood mononuclear cells. The sequence derives from a person between 18 and 75 years old in good health. The V and J genes are TRBV7-8 and TRBJ1-2, with TRBD1 identical over 12 bases. The CDR3 bases that were read are TGTGCCAGCAGCTTAAATACCGGGACAGGGGGCGGC. It translates to CASSLNTGTGGG. The CDR3, in full, reads CASSLNTGTGGGYTF.